Presented here are 16 T cell receptor beta chains from one specimen sequenced in a study of OX40 agonist ivuxolimab in advanced cancers. Assay: immunoSEQ multiplex PCR; the TCRdb copy retains only in-frame clones and omits some. The sample has around 63,000 clones; approximately 89% are singletons. The sample consisted of CD4+ or CD8+ T cells sorted from blood, taken in a trial of the OX40 agonist ivuxolimab. The receptors stem from an adult with an advanced solid tumor such as melanoma, head and neck, liver or kidney cancer.

The V and J genes are TRBV19 and TRBJ1-2, with 7 nucleotides matching TRBD1. The CDR3 extends over 15 amino acids. Looked up from germline, CDR1 is LNHDA and CDR2 is SQIVND (reference sequence). Losses at the gene ends were 1 base for V and 4 bases for J; bases not matched to a gene: 6. The CDR3 reads CASSIGAGQSYGYTF. The CDR3 DNA reads TGTGCCAGTAGTATAGGGGCGGGACAGAGCTATGGCTACACCTTC.

This clone was detected a few times. In nucleotides, the CDR3 is TGTGCCAGTAGTATCTTGCCGTATAATTCACCCCTCCACTTT. Its protein product is CASSILPYNSPLHF. The chain couples TRBV19 to TRBJ1-6; D gene uncertain. Trimming removed 3 bases from V and 4 bases from J, with 7 bases in between. The CDR3 sequence is 14 residues long. Germline CDR1 and CDR2: LNHDA and SQIVND (reference sequence).

The rearrangement uses TRBV6-6 and TRBJ2-7; TRBD1 matches at 7 bases. From germline, CDR1 is MNHNY and CDR2 SVGAGI (reference sequence). V lost 7 bases and J lost 3; bases outside the gene matches: 9. The CDR3 loop spans 14 amino acids. The CDR3 DNA sequence: TGTGCCAGCACCCCGACGGCAGGGGGCTACGAGCAGTACTTC. It yields the protein CASTPTAGGYEQYF.

The chain uses TRBV6-5 and TRBJ1-2; 8 nucleotides align to TRBD1. V lost 6 bases to trimming and J lost 6 bases; unmatched junction nucleotides: 6. Germline loops: CDR1 MNHEY, CDR2 SVGAGI. The CDR3 has 13 residues. This CDR3 is CASRRQGFDGYTF. The CDR3 region has the DNA TGTGCCAGCAGGAGACAGGGGTTTGATGGCTACACCTTC.

The V call is TRBV27, the J call TRBJ1-2; TRBD1 aligns across 9 bases. This CDR3 region has 15 residues. CDR1 is MNHEY and CDR2 is SMNVEV in the germline V gene (reference sequence). J was trimmed by 4 bases and V by 6 bases; bases with no gene match: 9. CDR3 region: CASSPTPGQGYGYTF. The CDR3 coding sequence is TGTGCCAGCAGCCCAACCCCGGGACAGGGCTATGGCTACACCTTC.

The chain has TRBV6-4 and TRBJ1-5; tentatively, D is TRBD1 (5 bases). The germline CDR1 and CDR2 sequences are MRHNA and SNTAGT. The CDR3 is 18 residues long. Trimming took off 4 bases at V and 3 bases at J, with 22 bases between the two ends. CDR3 in DNA: TGTGCCAGCAGTGTCCTGGGGACCGTCGTGGGGTACAATCAGCCCCAGCATTTT. Amino acid sequence: CASSVLGTVVGYNQPQHF.

The chain combines TRBV2 with TRBJ1-2; possible D gene TRBD1, 5 bases. The CDR3 totals 14 residues. Looked up from germline, CDR1 is SNHLY and CDR2 is FYNNEI. Trimming shortened V by 4 bases and J by 8 bases, and 17 bases separated the two germline ends. The CDR3 loop reads CASSAALTGLGYTF. The CDR3 DNA reads as TGTGCCAGCAGTGCCGCCTTAACAGGTTTAGGCTACACCTTC.

The rearrangement joins TRBV5-6 to TRBJ2-7; no reliable D call. Trimming left V 3 bases short and J 5 bases short, with 12 bases between. CDR1 is SGHDT and CDR2 is YYEEEE in the germline V gene. The CDR3 is 13 residues long. The CDR3, as DNA: TGTGCCAGCAGCTCCCCCCCCCTCCACGAGCAGTACTTC. Protein product: CASSSPPLHEQYF.

The gene calls are TRBV19 and TRBJ1-3, with a possible D match to TRBD1 (6 bases). From germline, CDR1 is LNHDA and CDR2 SQIVND (reference sequence). Trimming stripped 5 bases from V and 4 bases from J, with 12 bases between. The CDR3 contains 14 residues. For the CDR3, the DNA is TGTGCCAGTAGTCAGGGGCCGCAGGGAAACACCATATATTTT. Its translation is CASSQGPQGNTIYF.

The genes are TRBV4-2 and TRBJ2-1, with TRBD2 matching 8 bases. The CDR3 covers 15 residues. V shed 0 bases and J 7 bases; nucleotides not matched to a gene: 5. Per the germline V gene, CDR1 is LGHNA and CDR2 is YNFKEQ. CDR3 residues: CASSQETASGNEQFF. For the CDR3, the DNA is TGTGCCAGCAGCCAAGAAACAGCTAGCGGGAATGAGCAGTTCTTC.

Here the CDR3 reads CASSLTGNNEKLFF. CDR3 coding DNA: TGTGCCAGCAGCTTAACGGGTAATAATGAAAAACTGTTTTTT. The chain carries TRBV5-4 and TRBJ1-4; D is uncertain. This CDR3 has 14 amino acids. CDR1 is SGHNT and CDR2 is YYREEE in the germline V gene (reference sequence). Trimming stripped 2 bases from V and 4 bases from J, with 9 bases between. The whole variable domain, remainder taken from reference TRBV5-4 and TRBJ1-4, is ETGVTQSPTHLIKTRGQQVTLRCSSQSGHNTVSWYQQALGQGPQFIFQYYREEENGRGNFPPRFSGLQFPNYSSELNVNALELDDSALYLCASSLTGNNEKLFFGSGTQLSVL.

The chain is built from TRBV15 and TRBJ1-5; TRBD1 is a possible D gene (5 bases). CDR1 LNHNV and CDR2 YYDKDF come from the germline V gene (reference sequence). The V end lost 0 bases, the J end lost 3 bases, and 9 bases lay between the germline ends. The CDR3 is made up of 15 amino acids. The CDR3 DNA reads TGTGCCACCAGCAGAGAAGACAGTTACAATCAGCCCCAGCATTTT. Its translation is CATSREDSYNQPQHF.

The chain joins TRBV10-3 to TRBJ2-2, with 7 nucleotides matching TRBD2. The V gene end was trimmed by 4 bases and the J gene end by 5 bases; junction bases not matched to a gene: 7. Germline CDR1 is ENHRY and CDR2 is SYGVKD. This CDR3 has 15 residues. The CDR3 sequence is CAISVQRGGTGELFF. DNA for the CDR3: TGTGCCATCAGTGTGCAGCGGGGCGGGACCGGGGAGCTGTTTTTT.

V and J are TRBV5-1 and TRBJ1-4; D unclear. CDR1 is SGHRS, CDR2 YFSETQ, per germline. Trimming stripped 5 bases from V and 0 bases from J, with 8 bases between. This CDR3 contains 14 residues. The CDR3 DNA reads TGCGCCAGCAGGGAGAGTGCAACTAATGAAAAACTGTTTTTT. Amino acids: CASRESATNEKLFF.

CDR3 in DNA: TGTGCCAGTGGAAAGGCGGGGGTAACCTACAATGAGCAGTTCTTC. It yields the protein CASGKAGVTYNEQFF. The chain uses TRBV19 and TRBJ2-1, with 7 bases that match TRBD2. J was trimmed by 2 bases and V by 8 bases; bases with no gene match: 9. This CDR3 is built from 15 residues. Looked up from germline, CDR1 is LNHDA and CDR2 is SQIVND (reference sequence).

For this clone: The same CDR3 also results from other DNA sequences found in this sample. The chain uses TRBV11-2 and TRBJ2-1, with 11 bases that match TRBD1. The CDR3 contains 16 residues. V shed 5 bases and J 1 base; nucleotides not matched to a gene: 4. Germline CDR1 reads SGHAT; CDR2 reads FQNNGV. The CDR3 loop reads CASSPRDRGSYNEQFF. The DNA for the CDR3 is TGTGCCAGCAGCCCCCGGGACAGGGGGTCCTACAATGAGCAGTTCTTC.